What follows are 3 T cell receptor beta chains derived from one specimen sequenced in a study of response to subunit inactivated influenza vaccine. TCRdb reprocessed the RT-PCR reads via MiXCR and lists one record per CDR3 protein. This sample has some 600,000 distinct CDR3 sequences, with about 15% found just once. Here the sequenced sample was PBMCs from blood, taken less than 15 days before vaccination. These receptor sequences come from a man between 50 and 59 years old who received an inactivated influenza vaccine.

This clonotype was counted at least ten times. The chain couples TRBV5-1 to TRBJ1-5; TRBD1 aligns across 10 bases. CDR1 SGHRS and CDR2 YFSETQ come from the germline V gene. V lost 4 bases and J lost 2; bases outside the gene matches: 6. The CDR3 has 16 residues. The CDR3 DNA reads TGCGCCAGCAGCCCAGGGACAGGGGTGGGCAATCAGCCCCAGCATTTT. It specifies CASSPGTGVGNQPQHF.

The chain is built from TRBV9 and TRBJ2-2; D possibly matches TRBD1 or TRBD2 (6 bases each). V lost 1 base and J 4 bases, leaving 20 bases between the germline ends. This CDR3 is 18 amino acids long. CDR1 and CDR2 (germline): SGDLS, YYNGEE. The CDR3 here is CASSVLAGGELATGELFF. CDR3 bases: TGTGCCAGCAGCGTATTGGCCGGGGGCGAATTGGCCACCGGGGAGCTGTTTTTT.

In the case of this clonotype: A junction boundary mismatches the germline segment, possibly from a read error. This chain uses TRBV7-2 with TRBJ2-3; 8 nucleotides match TRBD2. This CDR3 region has 15 residues. Germline V CDR1 and CDR2: SGHTA, FQGNSA. CDR3 residues: CDSSLGLAGQDTQYF. CDR3 nucleotide sequence: TGTGACAGCAGCTTAGGGCTAGCGGGTCAAGATACGCAGTATTTT.